The clone carrying this TCR beta chain was observed a few times. Its antigen remains unidentified. All TCR cDNA molecules were individually tagged with a unique molecular identifier. TCRdb analysed the 5' RACE reads with MiXCR anew, one entry per CDR3 protein. Of roughly 120,000 distinct CDR3 sequences in the sample, 12% were seen once. The data derive from a study of spatial heterogeneity in lung cancer. Study-level background: Beta-chain sequences were consistently detected more often than alpha-chain sequences. Whole-study results and caveats: Ubiquitous expanded tumor TCRs appeared in blood more at resection than follow-up.

Time point in this sample: blood at routine non-recurrence follow-up after resection. Sequencing covered unsorted whole RNA taken from tumor, nontumor lung or frozen PBMC. Germline V gene lookup returns CDR1 DFQATT and CDR2 SNEGSKA (reference sequence). CDR3 length: 14 residues. Trimming stripped 1 base from V and 8 bases from J, with 14 bases between. The origin of this receptor is a male donor with early-stage non-small cell lung cancer. The sequences come from PBMCs, collected at follow-up. This chain connects TRBV20-1 to TRBJ1-4; the D is unclear. The CDR3 DNA reads as TGCAGTGCTAGAGTGGGTCCTGTCAAGGAAAAACTGTTTTTT. Its translation is CSARVGPVKEKLFF.